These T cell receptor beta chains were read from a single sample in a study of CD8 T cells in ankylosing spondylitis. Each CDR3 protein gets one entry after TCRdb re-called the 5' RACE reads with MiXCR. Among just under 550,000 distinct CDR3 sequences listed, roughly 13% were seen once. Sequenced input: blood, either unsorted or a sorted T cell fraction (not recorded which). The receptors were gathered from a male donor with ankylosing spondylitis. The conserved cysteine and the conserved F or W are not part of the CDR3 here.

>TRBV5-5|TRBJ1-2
ASSRRTGDGYT
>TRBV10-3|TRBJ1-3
AIRKTGTGNTIY
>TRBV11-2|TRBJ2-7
ASSPQTGGYEQY
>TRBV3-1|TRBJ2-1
ASSPQLAAAYNEQF
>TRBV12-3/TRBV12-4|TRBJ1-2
ASSLMDYGYT
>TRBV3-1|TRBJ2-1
ASSGAGGHEQF
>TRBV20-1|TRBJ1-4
SAGQDNNEKLF
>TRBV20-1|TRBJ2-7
SAKATSGLHEQY
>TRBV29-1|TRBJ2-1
SVEGPRNEQF
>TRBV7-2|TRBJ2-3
ASSLEAAGYTDTQY
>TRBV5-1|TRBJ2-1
ASSASGGSIYNEQF
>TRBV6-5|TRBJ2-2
ASSLRGSGNTGELF
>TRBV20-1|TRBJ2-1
SARALAGGRSSYNEQF
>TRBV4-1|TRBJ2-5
ASTATRSLRTQY
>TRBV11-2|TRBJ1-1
ASSLRVDAEAF
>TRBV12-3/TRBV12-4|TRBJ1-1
ASSFQGSTEAF
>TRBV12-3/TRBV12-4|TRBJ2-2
ASSSLAGSGELF
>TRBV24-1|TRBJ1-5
ATSETGWQPQH
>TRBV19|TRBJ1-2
ASSIGDGGYT
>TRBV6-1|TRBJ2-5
ASSPGRLAGWMGETQY
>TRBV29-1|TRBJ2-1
SAYRGPNEQF
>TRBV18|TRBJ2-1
ASSRLRDYNEQF
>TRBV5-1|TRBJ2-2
ASSFRGDDTGELF
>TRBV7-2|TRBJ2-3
ASSWGQSTDTQY
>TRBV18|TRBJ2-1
ASSGLNNEQF
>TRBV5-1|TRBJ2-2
ASSSGGGLSSPGELF
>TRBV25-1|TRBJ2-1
ASSKRGGAQF